Reported below is one TCR beta chain. Libraries were prepared by immunoSEQ multiplex PCR; TCRdb keeps only in-frame clonotypes and omits some of them. Of more than 90,000 clones listed, approximately 95% are singletons. The data originate from a study of technical replicates of blood from several donors. CDR1 is LNHDA and CDR2 is SQIVND in the germline V gene (reference sequence). The CDR3 spans 16 residues. V lost 3 bases and J 3 bases, leaving 15 bases between the germline ends. The sequence came from a human donor in good health. This chain uses TRBV19 with TRBJ2-1; no definite D call. The sequencing input was T cells isolated from PBMCs. The CDR3 spells CASSIARASVYNEQFF. CDR3 DNA: TGTGCCAGTAGTATTGCTAGAGCGAGTGTCTACAATGAGCAGTTCTTC.